The 32 T cell receptor beta chains listed next were all sequenced from one sample in a study of CD8 T cells in Susac syndrome (dated by TCRdb to between 2019 and 2020). Library method: the immunoSEQ multiplex PCR assay. RNA was extracted with the RNeasy kit and about 0.5 to 1 ug was reverse transcribed using random hexamers. TCRdb reran the public reads through fastp at Q25 and MiXCR, keeping productive beta chains. Rows are combined by CDR3 protein, so each entry shows the most common genes and DNA. This sample holds around 150,000 distinct CDR3 sequences; 95% were observed only once. The ten largest clones take up over 0.1% of the sample. The sequenced material came from CD4+ T cells from PBMCs. The receptors were sampled from a human donor with multiple sclerosis.

This chain links TRBV11-3 with TRBJ2-3, with D perhaps TRBD1 or TRBD2 (5 bases each). Germline values: CDR1 SGHNT, CDR2 YENEEA. V was pared by 11 bases and J by 1 base, with 25 bases between. The CDR3 is 17 amino acids. The CDR3 DNA is TGTGCCCGAATAGTGGGGTCCGAACAGGACTGCACAGATACGCAGTATTTT. Translating gives CARIVGSEQDCTDTQYF.

This chain joins TRBV12-3 or TRBV12-4 and TRBJ1-5; D is ambiguous. Trimming pared 3 bases from V and 7 bases from J, leaving 10 bases between. CDR3 length: 13 residues. The CDR3 DNA reads TGTGCCAGCAGTTTTTCTATCGGACAGCCCCAGCATTTT. Translating it yields CASSFSIGQPQHF.

The CDR3 protein is CTSKGQGNEQFF. CDR3 in DNA: TGCACCAGCAAGGGACAGGGGAATGAGCAGTTCTTC. The rearrangement uses TRBV1 and TRBJ2-1; TRBD1 is the table's D call and was not checked against the DNA. TRBV1 is marked as a pseudogene. This CDR3 comprises 12 residues.

J is TRBJ2-1 and V is TRBV3-1; D might be TRBD2 (5 bases). V lost 1 base to trimming and J lost 8 bases, with 12 bases between them. The CDR3 is 14 amino acids. From germline, CDR1 is LGHDT and CDR2 YNNKEL (reference sequence). This chain's CDR3 is CASSQVASSDEQFF. The CDR3 nucleotides are TGTGCCAGCAGCCAAGTCGCTAGCAGCGATGAGCAGTTCTTC.

CDR3 sequence (DNA): TGTGCCAGCAGCCCCTCGGGACTAGCGGGAAACCAGTACTTC. This encodes CASSPSGLAGNQYF. The chain links TRBV28 to TRBJ2-7; 13 positions agree with TRBD2. CDR3 length: 14 residues. Germline V gives CDR1 MDHEN, CDR2 SYDVKM. Losses at the gene ends were 6 bases for V and 10 bases for J; bases not matched to a gene: 9.

This clonotype was detected once. The chain joins TRBV29-1 to TRBJ2-3, with D possibly matching TRBD1 (5 bases). Germline CDR1 and CDR2: SQVTM and ANQGSEA. Trimming left V 4 bases short and J 5 bases short, with 16 bases between. The CDR3 runs to 14 residues. The CDR3 loop is CSVVRDSLGDTQYF. In DNA, the CDR3 is TGCAGCGTTGTTCGCGACAGCCTCGGAGATACGCAGTATTTT.

The chain uses TRBV9 and TRBJ2-1; D not certain. CDR1 is SGDLS, CDR2 YYNGEE, per germline. Trimming pared 0 bases from V and 8 bases from J, leaving 21 bases between. The CDR3 is 17 residues long. CDR3 nucleotides: TGTGCCAGCAGCGTAGGAGTCGGATTAGGACGGATCGATGAGCAGTTCTTC. Translation: CASSVGVGLGRIDEQFF.

This chain uses TRBV24-1 with TRBJ2-3; 8 bases line up with TRBD2. Germline V gene lookup returns CDR1 KGHDR and CDR2 SFDVKD. There are 15 residues in the CDR3. The ends lost 5 bases at V and 4 bases at J; junction bases unmatched: 7. The CDR3 reads CATSVGGDGADTQYF. CDR3 sequence (DNA): TGTGCCACCAGTGTCGGGGGGGACGGCGCAGATACGCAGTATTTT.

The chain recombines TRBV19 with TRBJ2-5; 14 positions match TRBD2. Unmatched junction bases numbered 7, after V lost 6 bases and J lost 7 bases. Germline V gene data show CDR1 as LNHDA and CDR2 as SQIVND (reference sequence). The CDR3 covers 15 residues. The CDR3: CASSPGLAGVVTQYF. CDR3 coding DNA: TGTGCCAGTAGCCCGGGACTAGCGGGGGTCGTGACCCAGTACTTC. The variable domain in full, completed from reference TRBV19 and TRBJ2-5, reads DGGITQSPKYLFRKEGQNVTLSCEQNLNHDAMYWYRQDPGQGLRLIYYSQIVNDFQKGDIAEGYSVSREKKESFPLTVTSAQKNPTAFYLCASSPGLAGVVTQYFGPGTRLLVL.

The CDR3 region has the DNA TGTGCCAGCAGTTTTGGGTCGTTGTATGGCTACACCTTC. Its translation: CASSFGSLYGYTF. The chain has TRBV12-3 or TRBV12-4 and TRBJ1-2, with D hard to call. Deletions cut 3 bases from V and 5 bases from J, with 10 bases between. This CDR3 has 13 amino acids.

This sequence joins TRBV27 and TRBJ2-5; TRBD1 matches 7 bases. The CDR3 totals 15 residues. The V gene's germline CDR1 is MNHEY and CDR2 SMNVEV (reference sequence). The V gene end was trimmed by 3 bases and the J gene end by 4 bases; junction bases not matched to a gene: 8. The CDR3 reads CASSFIGTVGETQYF. The DNA of the CDR3 is TGTGCCAGCAGTTTTATAGGGACAGTCGGAGAGACCCAGTACTTC.

This chain connects TRBV15 to TRBJ2-5; a weak D match, TRBD2 (6 bases). This CDR3 is built from 14 residues. CDR1 is LNHNV, CDR2 YYDKDF, per germline (reference sequence). V was clipped by 3 bases and J by 7 bases, with 15 bases between them. The CDR3 DNA is TGTGCCACCAGCAGCCCCGGCCCAGCGGGGACCCAGTACTTC. This encodes CATSSPGPAGTQYF.

The CDR3 loop reads CASSFPAVGHDTQYF. CDR3 bases: TGTGCCAGCAGTTTCCCCGCGGTCGGGCACGATACGCAGTATTTT. The J gene is TRBJ2-3, the V gene TRBV12-3 or TRBV12-4; no clear D gene. This CDR3 region has 15 residues. The V gene lost 3 bases and the J gene lost 6 bases, with 16 bases spanning the gap.

The chain couples TRBV7-2 to TRBJ1-2; 7 bases match TRBD1. Germline CDR1 SGHTA, CDR2 FQGNSA. CDR3 size: 16 residues. V dropped 3 bases and J dropped 7; count of bases not matched to a gene: 14. The CDR3 coding sequence is TGTGCCAGCAGCTTCGCCGTGGGAGGGGGCGTCCGTGGCTACACCTTC. Its translation is CASSFAVGGGVRGYTF.

The chain carries TRBV6-5 and TRBJ1-3, with TRBD1 as a possible D gene (6 bases). This CDR3 comprises 17 residues. Per the germline V gene, CDR1 is MNHEY and CDR2 is SVGAGI. V shed 0 bases and J shed 0 bases, with 12 bases lying between them. The CDR3 nucleotides are TGTGCCAGCAGTTACTCTACCGGGACAAACTCTGGAAACACCATATATTTT. Translation: CASSYSTGTNSGNTIYF.

The chain carries TRBV18 and TRBJ2-7; no clear D. This CDR3 contains 13 residues. In germline, CDR1 is KGHSH, CDR2 LQKENI. V was cut by 0 bases and J by 6 bases, with 9 bases left in between. CDR3 residues: CASSPPTVPEQYF. Here the CDR3 DNA reads TGTGCCAGCTCACCACCTACAGTTCCCGAGCAGTACTTC.

The J gene is TRBJ2-3, the V gene TRBV21-1. TRBV21-1 counts as a pseudogene. The CDR3 consists of 13 residues. DNA of the CDR3: TGTGCCAGCAGCGCTCTTTTGGAGGATACGCAGTATTTT. Protein sequence: CASSALLEDTQYF.

This chain joins TRBV29-1 and TRBJ1-1, with TRBD1 as a possible D gene (6 bases). Trimming left V 7 bases short and J 1 base short, with 16 bases between. The CDR3 runs 14 residues. From germline, CDR1 is SQVTM and CDR2 ANQGSEA. This CDR3 is CSAEVGGANTEAFF. CDR3 in DNA: TGCAGCGCAGAAGTCGGGGGCGCGAACACTGAAGCTTTCTTT.

The chain carries TRBV20-1 and TRBJ2-7; D unresolved. Germline V gene lookup returns CDR1 DFQATT and CDR2 SNEGSKA (reference sequence). Trimming shortened V by 6 bases and J by 2 bases, and 11 bases separated the two germline ends. The CDR3 has 12 amino acids. CDR3: CSAIPQTYEQYF. The CDR3 DNA follows: TGCAGTGCCATTCCTCAGACCTACGAGCAGTACTTC.

This chain connects TRBV20-1 to TRBJ2-3; no firm D call. CDR1 and CDR2 (germline): DFQATT, SNEGSKA (reference sequence). CDR3 length equals 14 residues. V dropped 3 bases and J dropped 4 bases, with 14 bases sitting between them. The CDR3 DNA sequence: TGCAGTGCTAGTCTGGCTCCTAACGCAGATACGCAGTATTTT. This translates into CSASLAPNADTQYF.

This chain links TRBV7-6 with TRBJ1-1, with D unresolved. V was pared by 0 bases and J by 0 bases, with 11 bases between. Germline-derived CDR1 and CDR2 are SGHVS and FNYEAQ. This CDR3 region has 16 residues. The CDR3 spells CASSLASRTVNTEAFF. Written as DNA, the CDR3 is TGTGCCAGCAGCTTAGCGTCCAGGACCGTGAACACTGAAGCTTTCTTT.

This sequence joins TRBV20-1 and TRBJ2-3, with 10 bases that match TRBD2. Trimming at V came to 3 bases and at J to 6 bases, leaving 6 bases not matched to a gene. Germline loops: CDR1 DFQATT, CDR2 SNEGSKA (reference sequence). There are 14 residues in the CDR3. CDR3 coding DNA: TGCAGTGCTAGTCTGTCTAGCGGGAGTGATACGCAGTATTTT. Encoded protein: CSASLSSGSDTQYF.

The V and J genes are TRBV20-1 and TRBJ2-2; the match to TRBD2 covers 7 bases. V shed 6 bases, J shed 6 bases, and the junction held 13 bases outside the gene matches. The germline V gene encodes CDR1 DFQATT and CDR2 SNEGSKA (reference sequence). This CDR3 is 15 amino acids long. This chain's CDR3 is CSASGGGGWAGELFF. The CDR3 DNA reads TGCAGTGCCTCAGGCGGGGGAGGATGGGCCGGGGAGCTGTTTTTT.

This chain joins TRBV7-9 and TRBJ1-5; no clear D. V was pared by 3 bases and J by 3 bases, with 9 bases between. The germline gives CDR1 SEHNR, CDR2 FQNEAQ (reference sequence). CDR3 length: 14 amino acids. The CDR3 here is CASSLSGFNQPQHF. CDR3 sequence (DNA): TGTGCCAGCAGCTTGAGTGGGTTCAATCAGCCCCAGCATTTT.

In nucleotides, the CDR3 is TGCAGCGTTGTCGACAGGGAGGAGCCCTACGAGCAGTACTTC. Its protein product is CSVVDREEPYEQYF. The V gene is TRBV29-1, the J gene TRBJ2-7; D might be TRBD1 (7 bases). With 4 bases removed from V and 2 bases from J, the gap between germline ends came to 15 bases. Germline V lookup: CDR1 SQVTM, CDR2 ANQGSEA. The CDR3 runs 14 residues.

The rearrangement links TRBV27 to TRBJ2-5; weak D call: TRBD2 (6 bases). Germline assignment: CDR1 MNHEY and CDR2 SMNVEV (reference sequence). The V end was cut by 3 bases, the J end by 5 bases, with 10 bases between. The CDR3 contains 13 residues. The CDR3 reads CASSFGGGETQYF. The CDR3 DNA sequence: TGTGCCAGCAGTTTCGGTGGGGGGGAGACCCAGTACTTC.

V usage is TRBV6-4 and J usage is TRBJ2-1, with D possibly being TRBD1 (7 bases). The germline V gene has CDR1 MRHNA and CDR2 SNTAGT. V shed 2 bases and J shed 9 bases, with 17 bases lying between them. The CDR3 contains 15 residues. CDR3 DNA: TGTGCCAGCAGTGACGCACCAGGGGGACTCAGTGAGCAGTTCTTC. Amino acids: CASSDAPGGLSEQFF.

J is TRBJ2-4 and V is TRBV5-6; D is perhaps TRBD1 (6 bases). CDR1 and CDR2 from the germline V gene are SGHDT and YYEEEE. This CDR3 is 15 amino acids long. Trimming pared 0 bases from V and 0 bases from J, leaving 7 bases between. The DNA for the CDR3 is TGTGCCAGCAGCTTGGAGGGGGTAGCCAAAAACATTCAGTACTTC. It codes for CASSLEGVAKNIQYF.

The chain employs TRBV7-3 and TRBJ1-5, with 9 nucleotides matching TRBD1. This CDR3 region has 13 residues. The germline V gene has CDR1 SGHTA and CDR2 FQGTGA. J gave up 5 bases and V 4 bases, and 0 bases lay outside the gene matches. The CDR3 sequence is CASSWDRDQPQHF. In DNA form, the CDR3 reads TGTGCCAGCAGCTGGGACAGGGATCAGCCCCAGCATTTT.

V and J are TRBV15 and TRBJ2-4; tentative D call: TRBD2 (8 bases). Looked up from germline, CDR1 is LNHNV and CDR2 is YYDKDF (reference sequence). The CDR3 contains 16 residues. The V end lost 5 bases, the J end lost 11 bases, and 25 bases lay between the germline ends. The CDR3 region has the DNA TGTGCCACCAGCCCAAAGGCAGGGGGACTAGGGGCGGTTCAGTACTTC. Protein product: CATSPKAGGLGAVQYF.

The V and J genes are TRBV9 and TRBJ2-1; D gene ambiguous. The CDR3 covers 12 residues. CDR1 is SGDLS and CDR2 is YYNGEE in the germline V gene. Between the trimmed V and J ends, which lost 0 bases and 9 bases, there was a span of 7 bases. The CDR3 DNA follows: TGTGCCAGCAGCGTAGTGCCCCCTGAGCAGTTCTTC. Protein sequence: CASSVVPPEQFF.

The chain joins TRBV20-1 to TRBJ2-1; 13 bases match TRBD2. The CDR3 sequence is 16 residues long. The J segment lost 8 bases and the V segment lost 1 base, leaving 8 bases of the junction unmatched. The germline V gene has CDR1 DFQATT and CDR2 SNEGSKA (reference sequence). CDR3 bases: TGCAGTGCTAGAGCCGACGGACTAGCGGGAGTCCATGAGCAGTTCTTC. It translates to CSARADGLAGVHEQFF.